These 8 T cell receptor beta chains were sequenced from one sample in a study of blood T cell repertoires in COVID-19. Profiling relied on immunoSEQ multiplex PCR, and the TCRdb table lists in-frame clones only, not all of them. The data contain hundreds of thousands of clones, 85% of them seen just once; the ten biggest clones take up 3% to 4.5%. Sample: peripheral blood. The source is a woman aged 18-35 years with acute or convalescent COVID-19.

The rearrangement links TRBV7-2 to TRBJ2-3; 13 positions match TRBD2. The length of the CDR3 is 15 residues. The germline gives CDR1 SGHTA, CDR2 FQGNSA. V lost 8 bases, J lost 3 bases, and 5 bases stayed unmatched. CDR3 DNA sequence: TGTGCCAGCGTCCGGACTAGCGGGGGAACAGATACGCAGTATTTT. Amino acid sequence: CASVRTSGGTDTQYF.

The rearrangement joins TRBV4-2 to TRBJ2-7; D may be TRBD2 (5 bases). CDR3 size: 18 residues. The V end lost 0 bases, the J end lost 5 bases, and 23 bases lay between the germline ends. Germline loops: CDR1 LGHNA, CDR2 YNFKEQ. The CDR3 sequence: CASSQESTAGLPLDEQYF. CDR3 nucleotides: TGTGCCAGCAGCCAAGAGTCAACGGCGGGCCTCCCGCTTGACGAGCAGTACTTC.

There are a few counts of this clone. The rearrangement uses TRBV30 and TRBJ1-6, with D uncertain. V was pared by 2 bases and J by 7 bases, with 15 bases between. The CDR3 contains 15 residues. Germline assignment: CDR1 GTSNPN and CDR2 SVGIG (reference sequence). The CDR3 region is CAWSLSGQKNSPLHF. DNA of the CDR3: TGTGCCTGGAGTCTTTCTGGGCAGAAAAATTCACCCCTCCACTTT.

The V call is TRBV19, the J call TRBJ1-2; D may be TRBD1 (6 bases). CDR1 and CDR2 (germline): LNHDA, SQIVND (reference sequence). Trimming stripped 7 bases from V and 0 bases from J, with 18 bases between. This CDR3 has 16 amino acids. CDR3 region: CASNQNRETPNYGYTF. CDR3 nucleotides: TGTGCCAGTAATCAAAACAGGGAGACCCCTAACTATGGCTACACCTTC.

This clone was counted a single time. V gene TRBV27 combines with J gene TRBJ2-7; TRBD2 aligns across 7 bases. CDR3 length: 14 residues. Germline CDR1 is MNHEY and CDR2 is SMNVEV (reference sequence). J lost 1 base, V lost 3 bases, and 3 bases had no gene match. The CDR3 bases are TGTGCCAGCAGTTTGGGGACTACGTCCTACGAGCAGTACTTC. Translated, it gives CASSLGTTSYEQYF.

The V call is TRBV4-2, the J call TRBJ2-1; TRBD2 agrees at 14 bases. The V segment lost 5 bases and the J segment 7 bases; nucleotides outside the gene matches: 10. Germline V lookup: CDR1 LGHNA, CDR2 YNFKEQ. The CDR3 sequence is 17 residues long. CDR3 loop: CASSRTGLAGVENEQFF. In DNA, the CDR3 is TGTGCCAGCAGCAGGACGGGACTAGCGGGGGTAGAGAATGAGCAGTTCTTC.

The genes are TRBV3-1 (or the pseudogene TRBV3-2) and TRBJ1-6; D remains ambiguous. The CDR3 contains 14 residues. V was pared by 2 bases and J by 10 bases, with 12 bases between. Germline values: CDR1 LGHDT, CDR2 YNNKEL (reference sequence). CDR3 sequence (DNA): TGTGCCAGCAGCCAATTTCTCGGGAAATCACCCCTCCACTTT. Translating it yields CASSQFLGKSPLHF.

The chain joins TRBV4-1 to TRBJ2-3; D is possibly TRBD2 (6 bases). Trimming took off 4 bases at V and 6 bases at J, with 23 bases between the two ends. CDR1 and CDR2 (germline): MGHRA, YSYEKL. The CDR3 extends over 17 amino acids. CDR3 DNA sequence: TGCGCCAGCAGCCTACTGGGGTATGTGGGGAGCGGGGATACGCAGTATTTT. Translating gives CASSLLGYVGSGDTQYF.